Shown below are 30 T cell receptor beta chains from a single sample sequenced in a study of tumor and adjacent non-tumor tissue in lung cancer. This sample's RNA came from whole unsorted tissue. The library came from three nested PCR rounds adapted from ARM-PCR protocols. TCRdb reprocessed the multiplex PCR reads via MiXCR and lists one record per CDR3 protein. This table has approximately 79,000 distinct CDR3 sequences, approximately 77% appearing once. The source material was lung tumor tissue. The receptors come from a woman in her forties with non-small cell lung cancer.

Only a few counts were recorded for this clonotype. CDR3 residues: CSGGQYQETQYF. The CDR3 nucleotides read TGCAGCGGAGGACAGTACCAAGAGACCCAGTACTTC. The chain couples TRBV29-1 to TRBJ2-5, with D possibly being TRBD1 (6 bases). Trimming removed 7 bases from V and 0 bases from J, with 9 bases in between. The germline V gene encodes CDR1 SQVTM and CDR2 ANQGSEA. The CDR3 has 12 residues.

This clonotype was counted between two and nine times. CDR3 sequence (DNA): TGCAGTGCTTTAAAAGAGACCCAGTACTTC. It translates to CSALKETQYF. The J gene is TRBJ2-5, the V gene TRBV20-1; D unclear. Germline values: CDR1 DFQATT, CDR2 SNEGSKA (reference sequence). The CDR3 spans 10 residues. Trimming cost V 5 bases and J 3 bases, with 4 bases left between them.

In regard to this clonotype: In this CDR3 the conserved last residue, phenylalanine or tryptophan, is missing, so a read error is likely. CDR3 nucleotides: TGTAGCGTTGCTGGGCCGGGAGGGCCATACAGCAATGAGCAGTTCTCC. Translated, it gives CSVAGPGGPYSNEQFS. The chain carries TRBV29-1 and TRBJ2-1; TRBD2 aligns across 8 bases. This CDR3 has 16 amino acids. The germline CDR1 and CDR2 sequences are SQVTM and ANQGSEA.

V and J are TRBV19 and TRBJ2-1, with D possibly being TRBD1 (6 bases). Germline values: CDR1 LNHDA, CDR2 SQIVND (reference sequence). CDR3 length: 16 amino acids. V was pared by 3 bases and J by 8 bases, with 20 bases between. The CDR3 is CASSMATNGRGYEQFF. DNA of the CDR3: TGTGCCAGTAGTATGGCGACTAACGGCAGGGGCTATGAGCAGTTCTTC.

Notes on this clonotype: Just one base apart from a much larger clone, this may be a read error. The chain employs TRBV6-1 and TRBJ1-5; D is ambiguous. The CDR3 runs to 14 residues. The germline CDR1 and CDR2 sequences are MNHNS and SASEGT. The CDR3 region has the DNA TGTGCCAACAGTGATTCCGCTTCGAGTCAGCCCCAGCATTTT. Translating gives CANSDSASSQPQHF.

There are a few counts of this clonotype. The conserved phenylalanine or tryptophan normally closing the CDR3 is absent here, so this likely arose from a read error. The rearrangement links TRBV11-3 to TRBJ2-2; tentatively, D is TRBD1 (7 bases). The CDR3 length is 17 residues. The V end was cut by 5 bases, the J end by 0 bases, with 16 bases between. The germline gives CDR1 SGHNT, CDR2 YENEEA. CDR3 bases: TGTGCCAGCAGCCCCGGAGGGGGCACCTCGAACACCGGGGAGCTGTTTCTT. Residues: CASSPGGGTSNTGELFL.

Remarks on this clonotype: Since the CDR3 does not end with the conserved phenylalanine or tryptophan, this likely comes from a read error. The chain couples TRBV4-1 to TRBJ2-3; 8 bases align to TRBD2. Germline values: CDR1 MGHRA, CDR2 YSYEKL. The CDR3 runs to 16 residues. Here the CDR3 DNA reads TGCGCCAGCAGCCAAGGCCGGAGGACTAGCACAGATATGCAGTATCTT. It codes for CASSQGRRTSTDMQYL.

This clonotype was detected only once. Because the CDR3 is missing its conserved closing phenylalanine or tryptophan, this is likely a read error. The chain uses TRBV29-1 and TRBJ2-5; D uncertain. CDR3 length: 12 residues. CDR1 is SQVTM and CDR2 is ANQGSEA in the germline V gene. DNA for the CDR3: TGCACTATCAGTGCTCCTCAAGAGACCCAGTACTCC. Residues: CTISAPQETQYS.

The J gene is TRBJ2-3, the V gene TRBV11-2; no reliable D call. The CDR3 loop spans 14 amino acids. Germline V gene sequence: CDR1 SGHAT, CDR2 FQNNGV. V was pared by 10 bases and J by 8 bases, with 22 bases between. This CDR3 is CANNRTGTDGTQYF. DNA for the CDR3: TGTGCCAACAACCGCACGGGCACTGACGGTACGCAGTATTTT. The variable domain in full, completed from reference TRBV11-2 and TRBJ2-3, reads EAGVAQSPRYKIIEKRQSVAFWCNPISGHATLYWYQQILGQGPKLLIQFQNNGVVDDSQLPKDRFSAERLKGVDSTLKIQPAKLEDSAVYLCANNRTGTDGTQYFGPGTRLTVL.

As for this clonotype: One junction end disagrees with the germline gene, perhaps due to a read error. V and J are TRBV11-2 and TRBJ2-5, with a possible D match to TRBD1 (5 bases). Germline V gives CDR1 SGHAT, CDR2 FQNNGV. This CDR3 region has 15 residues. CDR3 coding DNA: TGTGTCAGCACCAAATTCGGACATGCACGAGAGACCCAGTACTTC. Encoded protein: CVSTKFGHARETQYF. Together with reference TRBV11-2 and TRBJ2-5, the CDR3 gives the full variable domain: EAGVAQSPRYKIIEKRQSVAFWCNPISGHATLYWYQQILGQGPKLLIQFQNNGVVDDSQLPKDRFSAERLKGVDSTLKIQPAKLEDSAVYLCVSTKFGHARETQYFGPGTRLLVL.

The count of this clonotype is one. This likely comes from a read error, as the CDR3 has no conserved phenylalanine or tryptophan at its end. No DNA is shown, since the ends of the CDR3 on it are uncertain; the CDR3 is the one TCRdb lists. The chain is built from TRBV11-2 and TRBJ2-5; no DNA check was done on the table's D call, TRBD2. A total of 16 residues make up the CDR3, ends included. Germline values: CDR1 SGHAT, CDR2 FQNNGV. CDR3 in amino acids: CTSSLVGRRAQDTKYL.

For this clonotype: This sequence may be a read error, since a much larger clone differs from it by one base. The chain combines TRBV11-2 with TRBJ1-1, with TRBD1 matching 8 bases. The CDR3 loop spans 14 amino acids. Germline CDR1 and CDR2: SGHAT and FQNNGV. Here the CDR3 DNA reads TGTGCCAGCAGCTTCCAGGGGGCGAACACTGAAGCTTTATTT. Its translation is CASSFQGANTEALF.

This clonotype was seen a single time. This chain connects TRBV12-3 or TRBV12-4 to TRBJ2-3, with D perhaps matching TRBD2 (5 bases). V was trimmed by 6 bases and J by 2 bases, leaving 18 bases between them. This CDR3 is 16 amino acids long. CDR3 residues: CASSHRIAMFTDTQYF. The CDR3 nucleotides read TGTGCCAGCAGCCACCGTATAGCGATGTTCACAGATACGCAGTATTTT.

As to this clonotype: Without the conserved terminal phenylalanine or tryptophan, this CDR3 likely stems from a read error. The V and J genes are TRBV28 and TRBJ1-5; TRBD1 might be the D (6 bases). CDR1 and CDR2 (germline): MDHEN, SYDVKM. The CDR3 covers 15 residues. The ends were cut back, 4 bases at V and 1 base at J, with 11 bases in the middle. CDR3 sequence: CASSSDRISNQPQHY. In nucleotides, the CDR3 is TGTGCCAGCAGTTCTGACAGGATCAGCAATCAGCCCCAGCATTAT.

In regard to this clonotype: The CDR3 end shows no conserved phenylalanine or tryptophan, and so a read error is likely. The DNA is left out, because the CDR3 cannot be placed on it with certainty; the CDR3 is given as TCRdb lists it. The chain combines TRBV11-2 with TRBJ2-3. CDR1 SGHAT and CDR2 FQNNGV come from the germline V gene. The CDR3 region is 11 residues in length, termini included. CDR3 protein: CASSLSGWQYL.

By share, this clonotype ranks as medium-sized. The DNA of the CDR3 is TGTGCCAGCAGCTTACAAGAGAATCAGCCCCAGCATTTT. Amino acid sequence: CASSLQENQPQHF. This chain links TRBV11-3 with TRBJ1-5; D is unresolved. CDR3 length equals 13 residues. V was trimmed by 2 bases and J by 4 bases, leaving 6 bases between them. CDR1 and CDR2 from the germline V gene are SGHNT and YENEEA.

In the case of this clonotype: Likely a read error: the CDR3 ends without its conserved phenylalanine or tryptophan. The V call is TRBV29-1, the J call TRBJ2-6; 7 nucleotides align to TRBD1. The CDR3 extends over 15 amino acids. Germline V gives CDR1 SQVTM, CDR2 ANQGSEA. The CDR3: CSVSRGGSGAKVLTV. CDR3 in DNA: TGCAGCGTTTCAAGAGGGGGCTCTGGGGCCAAAGTCCTGACTGTC.

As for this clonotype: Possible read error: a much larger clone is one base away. The CDR3 sequence is CASSLPKAGGADTEAFF. CDR3 DNA sequence: TGTGCCAGCAGCCTCCCAAAAGCGGGGGGCGCGGACACTGAAGCTTTCTTT. The chain uses TRBV7-9 and TRBJ1-1; possible D gene TRBD1, 6 bases. The germline gives CDR1 SEHNR, CDR2 FQNEAQ (reference sequence). The CDR3 runs to 17 residues. Trimming cost V 5 bases and J 3 bases, with 22 bases left between them.

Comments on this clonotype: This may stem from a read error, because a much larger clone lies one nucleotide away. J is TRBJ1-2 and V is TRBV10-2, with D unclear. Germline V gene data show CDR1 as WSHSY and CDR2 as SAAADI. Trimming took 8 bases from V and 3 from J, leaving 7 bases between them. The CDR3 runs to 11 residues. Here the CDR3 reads CASFLDYGYTF. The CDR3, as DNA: TGCGCCAGCTTCCTGGACTATGGCTACACCTTC.

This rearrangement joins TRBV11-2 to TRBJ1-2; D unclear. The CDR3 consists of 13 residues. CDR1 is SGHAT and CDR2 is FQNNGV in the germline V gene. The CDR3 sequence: CVISLDKGSGYTF. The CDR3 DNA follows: TGTGTCATCAGCTTAGACAAGGGATCTGGCTACACCTTC.

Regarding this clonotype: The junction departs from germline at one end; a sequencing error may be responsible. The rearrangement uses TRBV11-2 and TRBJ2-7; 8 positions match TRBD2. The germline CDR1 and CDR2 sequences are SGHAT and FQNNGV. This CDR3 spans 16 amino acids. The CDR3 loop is CPSSLELAEDGNEQYF. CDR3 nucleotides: TGTCCCAGCAGCTTAGAACTAGCGGAAGATGGCAACGAGCAGTACTTC. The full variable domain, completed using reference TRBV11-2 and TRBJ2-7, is EAGVAQSPRYKIIEKRQSVAFWCNPISGHATLYWYQQILGQGPKLLIQFQNNGVVDDSQLPKDRFSAERLKGVDSTLKIQPAKLEDSAVYLCPSSLELAEDGNEQYFGPGTRLTVT.

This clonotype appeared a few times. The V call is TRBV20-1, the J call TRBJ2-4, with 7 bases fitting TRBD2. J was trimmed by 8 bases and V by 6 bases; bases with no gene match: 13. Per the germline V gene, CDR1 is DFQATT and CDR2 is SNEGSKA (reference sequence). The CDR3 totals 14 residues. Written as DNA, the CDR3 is TGCAGTGCCCCCGGGGGAGGGGCCCCTTACATTCAGTACTTC. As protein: CSAPGGGAPYIQYF.

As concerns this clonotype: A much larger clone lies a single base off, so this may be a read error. CDR3: CPTQLRTDTEAFF. CDR3 in DNA: TGTCCCACCCAGTTGAGGACGGACACTGAAGCTTTCTTT. This rearrangement joins TRBV10-3 to TRBJ1-1; the D is unclear. Germline CDR1 reads ENHRY; CDR2 reads SYGVKD. The CDR3 covers 13 residues.

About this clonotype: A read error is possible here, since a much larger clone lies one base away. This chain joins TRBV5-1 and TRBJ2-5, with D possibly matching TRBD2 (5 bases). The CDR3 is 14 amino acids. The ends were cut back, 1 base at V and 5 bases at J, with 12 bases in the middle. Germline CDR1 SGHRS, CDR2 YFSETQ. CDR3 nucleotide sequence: TGCGCCAGCAGCTTGTTAGAGGCGGGTGAGACCCAGTACTTC. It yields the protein CASSLLEAGETQYF.

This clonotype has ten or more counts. The CDR3: CSADRGVSSPLHF. As DNA, the CDR3 is TGCAGTGCTGACAGGGGGGTCTCGTCACCCCTCCACTTT. The chain joins TRBV20-1 to TRBJ1-6, with 9 positions matching TRBD1. Trimming took 5 bases from V and 10 from J; bases not matched to a gene: 6. Germline assignment: CDR1 DFQATT and CDR2 SNEGSKA (reference sequence). The CDR3 extends over 13 amino acids.

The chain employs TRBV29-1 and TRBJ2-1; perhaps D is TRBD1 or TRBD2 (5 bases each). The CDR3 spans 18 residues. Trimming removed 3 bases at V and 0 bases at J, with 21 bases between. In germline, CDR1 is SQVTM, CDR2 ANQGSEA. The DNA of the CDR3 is TGCAGCGTTGAGGGGGTGGAAGATAGGTCTCGCTCCTACAATGAGCAGTTCTTC. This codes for CSVEGVEDRSRSYNEQFF.

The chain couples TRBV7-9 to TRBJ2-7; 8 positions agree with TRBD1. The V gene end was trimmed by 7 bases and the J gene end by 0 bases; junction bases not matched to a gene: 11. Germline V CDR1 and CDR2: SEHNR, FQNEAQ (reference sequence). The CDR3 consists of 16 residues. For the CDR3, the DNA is TGTGCCAGCACCCCATTTGGACAGGGTAGCTCCTACGAGCAGTACTTC. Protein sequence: CASTPFGQGSSYEQYF.

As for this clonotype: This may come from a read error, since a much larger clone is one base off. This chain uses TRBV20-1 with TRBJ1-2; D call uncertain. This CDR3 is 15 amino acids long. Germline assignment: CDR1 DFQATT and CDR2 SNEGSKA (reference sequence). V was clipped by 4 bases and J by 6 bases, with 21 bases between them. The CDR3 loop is CSAKTSRPGDHGYTF. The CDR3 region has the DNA TGCAGTGCTAAGACGAGCAGGCCGGGCGACCATGGCTACACCTTC.

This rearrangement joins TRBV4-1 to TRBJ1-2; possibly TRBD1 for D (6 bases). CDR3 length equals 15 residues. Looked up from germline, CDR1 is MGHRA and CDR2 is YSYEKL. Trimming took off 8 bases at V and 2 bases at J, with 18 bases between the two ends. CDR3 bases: TGCGCCAGCTGTCAAGACCAGGGGAGAAACTATGGCTACACCTTC. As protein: CASCQDQGRNYGYTF.

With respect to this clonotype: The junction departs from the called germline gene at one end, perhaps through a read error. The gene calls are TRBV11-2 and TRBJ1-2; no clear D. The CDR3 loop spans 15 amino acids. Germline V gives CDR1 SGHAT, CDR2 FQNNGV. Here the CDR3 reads CARSLTSAGTYGYTF. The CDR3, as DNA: TGTGCCAGAAGCTTAACTTCCGCGGGAACCTATGGTTACACCTTC.